This T cell receptor (beta chain) was retrieved from a study of cytomegalovirus exposure and HLA in healthy donors. Some clones are missing from TCRdb's copy, which holds only in-frame ones; the method was immunoSEQ multiplex PCR. The data contain more than 55,000 clones, 80% to 90% of them singletons. Looked up from germline, CDR1 is SEHNR and CDR2 is FQNEAQ (reference sequence). The V segment lost 5 bases and the J segment 3 bases; nucleotides outside the gene matches: 5. The CDR3 has 14 residues. The sequenced material came from PBMCs. The genes are TRBV7-9 and TRBJ2-3; 7 bases match TRBD2. This sequence originates from a woman under 30 in good health and CMV-seronegative. CDR3 protein: CASSPGGWTDTQYF. The DNA of the CDR3 is TGTGCCAGCAGCCCGGGGGGATGGACAGATACGCAGTATTTT.